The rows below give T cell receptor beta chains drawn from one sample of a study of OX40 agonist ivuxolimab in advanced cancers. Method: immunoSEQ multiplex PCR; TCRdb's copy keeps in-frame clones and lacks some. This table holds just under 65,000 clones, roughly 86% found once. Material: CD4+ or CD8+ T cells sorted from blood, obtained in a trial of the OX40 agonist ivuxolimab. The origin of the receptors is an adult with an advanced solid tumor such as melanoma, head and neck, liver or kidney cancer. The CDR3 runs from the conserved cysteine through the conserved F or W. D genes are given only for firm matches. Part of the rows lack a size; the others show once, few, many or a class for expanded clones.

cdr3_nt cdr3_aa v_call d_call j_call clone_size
TGTGCCAGCAGTGAAGCCGTCGGTGAGCAGTTCTTC CASSEAVGEQFF TRBV2 - TRBJ2-1 -
TGCGCCAGCAGTGAGCGCCCGGGATTCCTGGACACTGAAGCTTTCTTT CASSERPGFLDTEAFF TRBV10-2 - TRBJ1-1 -
TGTGCCAGCAGATCCCGACAACTCTATGGCTACACCTTC CASRSRQLYGYTF TRBV11-2 - TRBJ1-2 -
TGTGCCAGCAGCTTAACCCCCAGGACTAGTGGCACAGATACGCAGTATTTT CASSLTPRTSGTDTQYF TRBV7-2 TRBD2 TRBJ2-3 few
TGCGCCAGCAGCCAAGGGCAGACCTACGAGCAGTACTTC CASSQGQTYEQYF TRBV4-3 - TRBJ2-7 -
TGTGCCAGCAGTTTAAGGGGTAATGAAAAACTGTTTTTT CASSLRGNEKLFF TRBV27 - TRBJ1-4 once
TGTGCCAGCAGGTTTCCGCTGGCAGGGATGAACACTGAAGCTTTCTTT CASRFPLAGMNTEAFF TRBV7-6 - TRBJ1-1 -
TGCGCCAGCAGCTTCGGAGGGTACGAGCAGTACTTC CASSFGGYEQYF TRBV5-1 - TRBJ2-7 -
TGTGCCAGCTCACCGGGACAGGGCTACGGGGAGACCCAGTACTTC CASSPGQGYGETQYF TRBV18 TRBD1 TRBJ2-5 -
TGTGCCAGCAGGAGGACAGGGTCCTACGAGCAGTACTTC CASRRTGSYEQYF TRBV6-5 TRBD1 TRBJ2-7 -
TGTGCTAGCAGCTTGGGGACGGGGCAAGAGACCCAGTACTTC CASSLGTGQETQYF TRBV7-7 - TRBJ2-5 -
TGCGCCAGCAGCCTCCTAAAGAGTAGCGGGGGGGCCAGGGAGACCCAGTACTTC CASSLLKSSGGARETQYF TRBV4-1 TRBD2 TRBJ2-5 -
TGCGCCAGCAGCTTGACCCCTTCCGGCGATCGTGGGGAAAAACTGTTTTTT CASSLTPSGDRGEKLFF TRBV5-1 - TRBJ1-4 few
TGTGCCAGCAGCTTGGGGACAGGGGGGACCCAGTACTTC CASSLGTGGTQYF TRBV5-4 TRBD1 TRBJ2-5 -
TGTGCCATCAGTGAGTCGAGAGGGCTTGGTCGCAATCAGCCCCAGCATTTT CAISESRGLGRNQPQHF TRBV10-3 - TRBJ1-5 -
TGTGCCAGCAGCCCACAGGGGCAAACTGAAGCTTTCTTT CASSPQGQTEAFF TRBV16 TRBD1 TRBJ1-1 few
TGTGCCAGCAGCCCAGACAGCACCGGGGGTCGGGAGCAGTACTTC CASSPDSTGGREQYF TRBV6-6 - TRBJ2-7 -
TGTGCCAGCAGCCCCCGGGACAGGGCCTACAATGAGCAGTTCTTC CASSPRDRAYNEQFF TRBV9 TRBD1 TRBJ2-1 -